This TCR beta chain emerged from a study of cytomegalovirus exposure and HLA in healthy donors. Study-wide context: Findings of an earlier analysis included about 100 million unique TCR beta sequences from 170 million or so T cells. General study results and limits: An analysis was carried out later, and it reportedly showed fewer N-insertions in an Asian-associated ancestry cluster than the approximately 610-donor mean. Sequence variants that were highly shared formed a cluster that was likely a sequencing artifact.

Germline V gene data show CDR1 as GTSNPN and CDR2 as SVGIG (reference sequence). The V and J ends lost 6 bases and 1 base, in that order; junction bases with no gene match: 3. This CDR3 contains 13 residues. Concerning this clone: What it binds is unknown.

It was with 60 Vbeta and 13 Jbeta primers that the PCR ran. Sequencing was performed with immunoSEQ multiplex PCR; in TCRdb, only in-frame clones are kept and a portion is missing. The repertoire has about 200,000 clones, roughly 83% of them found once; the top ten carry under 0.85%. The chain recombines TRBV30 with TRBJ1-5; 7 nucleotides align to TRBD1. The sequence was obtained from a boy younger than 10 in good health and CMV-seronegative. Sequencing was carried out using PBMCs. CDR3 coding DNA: TGTGCCTGTCGACAGGGAAGCAATCAGCCCCAGCATTTT. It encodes CACRQGSNQPQHF. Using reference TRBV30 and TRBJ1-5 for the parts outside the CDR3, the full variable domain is SQTIHQWPATLVQPVGSPLSLECTVEGTSNPNLYWYRQAAGRGLQLLFYSVGIGQISSEVPQNLSASRPQDRQFILSSKKLLLSDSGFYLCACRQGSNQPQHFGDGTRLSIL.